A single sample gave rise to the 2 T cell receptor beta chains below, sequenced in a study of control samples from healthy donors and cancer patients. Produced via immunoSEQ multiplex PCR; TCRdb's table is partial and in-frame only. The sample lists 55,000 to 90,000 clones; over 75% were seen once. Sequencing was done on a sample of blood. The receptors were sampled from a man in his fifties or sixties in good health.

By share of the sample, this clone is medium-sized. This chain uses TRBV9 with TRBJ2-2, with D possibly being TRBD1 (5 bases). Trimming took off 3 bases at V and 7 bases at J, with 16 bases between the two ends. Germline V CDR1 and CDR2: SGDLS, YYNGEE. The CDR3 sequence is 15 residues long. Here the CDR3 reads CASSDGALSGGELFF. CDR3 nucleotides: TGTGCCAGCAGCGATGGGGCCTTATCGGGCGGGGAGCTGTTTTTT.

This rearrangement joins TRBV27 to TRBJ2-2; 16 bases map to TRBD2. V lost 4 bases to trimming and J lost 7 bases; unmatched junction nucleotides: 3. The CDR3 length is 16 residues. Germline V gene data show CDR1 as MNHEY and CDR2 as SMNVEV (reference sequence). CDR3 nucleotides: TGTGCCAGCAGTTCGGGACTAGCGGGGGGGTACGGGGAGCTGTTTTTT. Translation: CASSSGLAGGYGELFF.